Described below is a single T cell receptor beta chain sequence and its context. The entry originates in a study of T cell changes during pregnancy in multiple sclerosis. The CDR3 sequence is 17 residues long. The method was immunoSEQ multiplex PCR; TCRdb's version includes in-frame clones alone and lacks a portion of them. The sample has about 68,000 clones; roughly 92% are singletons. The clonotype comes from a female donor in good health, enrolled as a control in a pregnancy study. This specimen was peripheral blood, taken after pregnancy. The gene calls are TRBV12-2 and TRBJ2-7; the table's TRBD2 call for D was not verified on the DNA. TRBV12-2 represents a pseudogene. CDR3 region: CASRLGGSSGPLYEQYF. As DNA, the CDR3 is TGTGCAAGTCGCTTAGGGGGGAGTAGCGGACCACTCTACGAGCAGTACTTC.